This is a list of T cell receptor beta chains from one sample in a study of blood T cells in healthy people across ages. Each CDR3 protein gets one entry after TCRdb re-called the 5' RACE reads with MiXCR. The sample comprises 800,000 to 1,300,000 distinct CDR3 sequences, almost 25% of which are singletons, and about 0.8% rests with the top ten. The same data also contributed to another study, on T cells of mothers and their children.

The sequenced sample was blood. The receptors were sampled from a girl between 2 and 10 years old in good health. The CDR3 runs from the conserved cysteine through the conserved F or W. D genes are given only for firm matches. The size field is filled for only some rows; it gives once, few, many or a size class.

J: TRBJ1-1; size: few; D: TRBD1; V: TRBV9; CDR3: CASSGRGKNTEAFF; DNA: TGTGCCAGCAGCGGCAGGGGGAAAAACACTGAAGCTTTCTTT
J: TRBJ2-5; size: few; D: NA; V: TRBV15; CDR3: CATSRGRGETQYF; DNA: TGTGCCACCAGCAGAGGCAGGGGAGAGACCCAGTACTTC
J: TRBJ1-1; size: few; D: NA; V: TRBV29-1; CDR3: CSVGAGKNTEAFF; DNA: TGCAGCGTTGGGGCAGGGAAGAACACTGAAGCTTTCTTT
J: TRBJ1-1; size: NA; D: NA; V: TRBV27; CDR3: CASSLVVGGYAEAFF; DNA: TGTGCCAGCAGTTTGGTAGTCGGCGGATACGCTGAAGCTTTCTTT
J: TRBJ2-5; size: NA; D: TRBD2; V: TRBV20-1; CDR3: CSARDSVTSGSIRETQYF; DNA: TGCAGTGCTAGAGATTCCGTGACTAGCGGGAGTATACGGGAGACCCAGTACTTC
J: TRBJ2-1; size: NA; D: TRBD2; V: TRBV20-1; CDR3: CSASSGAYYNEQFF; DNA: TGCAGTGCTTCCAGCGGGGCGTACTACAATGAGCAGTTCTTC
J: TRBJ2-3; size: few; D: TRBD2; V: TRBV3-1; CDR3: CASSHGAGGLTDTQYF; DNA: TGTGCCAGCAGCCATGGAGCGGGAGGGCTCACAGATACGCAGTATTTT
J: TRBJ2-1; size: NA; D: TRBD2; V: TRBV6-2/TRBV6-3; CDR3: CASTGRSEQFF; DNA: TGTGCCAGCACCGGGAGGAGTGAGCAGTTCTTC
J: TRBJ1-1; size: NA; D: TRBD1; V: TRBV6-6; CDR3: CASSSWTGPRFGTEAFF; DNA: TGTGCCAGCAGTTCCTGGACAGGGCCAAGATTCGGGACTGAAGCTTTCTTT
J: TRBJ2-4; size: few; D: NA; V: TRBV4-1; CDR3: CASSQDNGKNIQYF; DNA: TGCGCCAGCAGCCAAGATAATGGAAAAAACATTCAGTACTTC
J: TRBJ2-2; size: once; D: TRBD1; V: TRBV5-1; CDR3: CASSFLDRANTGELFF; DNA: TGCGCCAGCAGCTTTCTTGACAGGGCAAACACCGGGGAGCTGTTTTTT
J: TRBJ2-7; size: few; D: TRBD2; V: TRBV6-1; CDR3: CASKAGTSFYEQYF; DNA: TGTGCCAGCAAGGCCGGGACTAGCTTCTACGAGCAGTACTTC
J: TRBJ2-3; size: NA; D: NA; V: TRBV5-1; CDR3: CASSLTGGDVLSSGTQYF; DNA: TGCGCCAGCAGCTTGACGGGCGGGGACGTTTTATCATCCGGTACGCAGTATTTT
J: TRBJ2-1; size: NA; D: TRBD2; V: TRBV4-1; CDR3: CASSQELAGASNEQFF; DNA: TGCGCCAGCAGCCAGGAGTTAGCGGGAGCATCCAATGAGCAGTTCTTC
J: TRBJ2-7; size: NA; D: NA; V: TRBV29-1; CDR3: CSGGLGREQYF; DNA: TGCAGCGGCGGACTTGGTCGGGAGCAGTACTTC
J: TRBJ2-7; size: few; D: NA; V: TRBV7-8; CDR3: CASSLELGEQYF; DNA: TGTGCCAGCAGCTTAGAGTTGGGCGAGCAGTACTTC
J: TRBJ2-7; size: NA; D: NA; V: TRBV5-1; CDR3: CASSLDAGTDEQYF; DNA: TGCGCCAGCAGCTTGGATGCGGGTACCGACGAGCAGTACTTC
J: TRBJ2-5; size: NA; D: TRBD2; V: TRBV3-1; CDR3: CASSPRGTSSETQYF; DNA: TGTGCCAGCAGTCCGCGGGGGACGTCTTCAGAGACCCAGTACTTC
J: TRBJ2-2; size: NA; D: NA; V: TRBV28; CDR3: CASSLDAPGELFF; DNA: TGTGCCAGCAGTTTAGACGCCCCCGGGGAGCTGTTTTTT
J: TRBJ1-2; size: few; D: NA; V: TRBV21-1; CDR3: CASSKGQAVGTYGYTF; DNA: TGTGCCAGCAGCAAGGGGCAGGCAGTAGGGACCTATGGCTACACCTTC
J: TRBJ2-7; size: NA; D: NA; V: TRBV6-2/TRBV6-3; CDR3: CASSTTRNWFFYEQYF; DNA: TGTGCCAGCAGCACTACTAGGAATTGGTTTTTCTACGAGCAGTACTTC
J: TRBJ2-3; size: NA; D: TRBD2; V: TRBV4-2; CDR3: CASSPRGSSGETDTQYF; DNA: TGTGCCAGCAGCCCCCGTGGGAGTAGCGGGGAGACAGATACGCAGTATTTT
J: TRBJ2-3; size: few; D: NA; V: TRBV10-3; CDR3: CAIGREGTDTQYF; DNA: TGTGCCATCGGGCGGGAAGGCACAGATACGCAGTATTTT
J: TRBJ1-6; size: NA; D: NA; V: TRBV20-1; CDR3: CSAGPARVYNSPLHF; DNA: TGCAGTGCCGGACCTGCCAGGGTCTATAATTCACCCCTCCACTTT
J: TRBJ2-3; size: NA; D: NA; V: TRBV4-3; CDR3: CASSQDHGQATDTQYF; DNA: TGCGCCAGCAGCCAAGATCACGGACAAGCGACAGATACGCAGTATTTT
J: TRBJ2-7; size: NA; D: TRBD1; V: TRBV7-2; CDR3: CASSFQTGASYEQYF; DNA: TGTGCCAGCAGCTTTCAGACAGGGGCCTCCTACGAGCAGTACTTC
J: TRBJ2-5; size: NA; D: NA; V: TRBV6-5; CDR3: CARGCETQYF; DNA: TGTGCCAGGGGGTGTGAGACCCAGTACTTC
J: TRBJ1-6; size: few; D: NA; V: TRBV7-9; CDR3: CASSFGENRSPLHF; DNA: TGTGCCAGCAGCTTCGGGGAGAACCGTTCACCCCTCCACTTT
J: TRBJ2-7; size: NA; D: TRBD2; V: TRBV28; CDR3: CASSSRLAGSGVYEQYF; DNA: TGTGCCAGCAGCTCAAGACTAGCGGGTTCTGGGGTCTACGAGCAGTACTTC
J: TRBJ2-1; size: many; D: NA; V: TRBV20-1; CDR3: CSARDLEGYSYNEQFF; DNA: TGCAGTGCTAGAGATCTCGAGGGATACTCCTACAATGAGCAGTTCTTC
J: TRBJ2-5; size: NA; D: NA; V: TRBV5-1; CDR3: CASSLVGEVQETQYF; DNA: TGCGCCAGCAGCTTGGTCGGTGAAGTTCAAGAGACCCAGTACTTC
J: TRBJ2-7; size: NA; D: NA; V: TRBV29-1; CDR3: CSAYLQDEQYF; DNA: TGCAGCGCCTACCTACAGGACGAGCAGTACTTC
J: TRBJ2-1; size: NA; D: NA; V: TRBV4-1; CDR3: CASSRPGSSYNEQFF; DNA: TGCGCCAGCAGCCGCCCAGGGAGCTCCTACAATGAGCAGTTCTTC
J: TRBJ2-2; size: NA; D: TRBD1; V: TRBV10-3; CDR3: CAIRMTGGSSGELFF; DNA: TGTGCCATCAGGATGACAGGGGGCTCGTCCGGGGAGCTGTTTTTT
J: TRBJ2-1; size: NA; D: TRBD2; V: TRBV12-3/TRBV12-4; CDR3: CASSLVLAGGLMDEQFF; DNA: TGTGCCAGCAGTTTAGTCCTAGCGGGGGGGCTTATGGATGAGCAGTTCTTC
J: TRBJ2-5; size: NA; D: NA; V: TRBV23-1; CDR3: CASSLRLGQKETQYF; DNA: TGCGCCAGCAGTCTTCGTCTAGGACAGAAAGAGACCCAGTACTTC
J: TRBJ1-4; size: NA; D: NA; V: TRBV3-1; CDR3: CASSLGTYEKLFF; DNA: TGTGCCAGCAGCCTCGGGACATATGAAAAACTGTTTTTT
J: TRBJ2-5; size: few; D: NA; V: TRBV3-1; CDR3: CASSRPGPAQETQYF; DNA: TGTGCCAGCAGCCGGCCAGGTCCAGCACAAGAGACCCAGTACTTC
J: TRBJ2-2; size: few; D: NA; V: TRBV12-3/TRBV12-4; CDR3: CASSWTNYGELFF; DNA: TGTGCCAGCAGTTGGACAAATTACGGGGAGCTGTTTTTT
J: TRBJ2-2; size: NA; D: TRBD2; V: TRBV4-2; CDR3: CASSHGGGNTGELFF; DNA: TGTGCCAGCAGCCATGGCGGGGGGAACACCGGGGAGCTGTTTTTT
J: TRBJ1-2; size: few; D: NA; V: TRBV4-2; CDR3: CASSQEPGLNYGYTF; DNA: TGTGCCAGCAGCCAAGAACCGGGACTAAACTATGGCTACACCTTC
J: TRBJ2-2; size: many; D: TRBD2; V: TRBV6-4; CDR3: CASSEAGENTGELFF; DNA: TGTGCCAGCAGTGAAGCGGGAGAGAACACCGGGGAGCTGTTTTTT
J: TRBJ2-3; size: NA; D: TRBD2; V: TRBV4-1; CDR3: CASSQGSSGRDTQYF; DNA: TGCGCCAGCAGCCAAGGGTCTAGCGGGAGAGATACGCAGTATTTT
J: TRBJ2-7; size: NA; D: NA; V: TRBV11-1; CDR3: CTSSLSRGPYEQYF; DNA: TGTACCAGCAGCTTATCAAGGGGTCCCTACGAGCAGTACTTC
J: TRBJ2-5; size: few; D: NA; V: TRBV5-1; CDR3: CASSLVTGVKETQYF; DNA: TGCGCCAGCAGCTTGGTAACCGGGGTAAAAGAGACCCAGTACTTC
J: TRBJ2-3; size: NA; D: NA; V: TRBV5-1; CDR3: CASSTTDRIDTQYF; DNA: TGCGCCAGCAGCACAACCGACAGGATAGATACGCAGTATTTT
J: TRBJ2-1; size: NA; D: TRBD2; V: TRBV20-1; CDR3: CSAYLSGRAIGNEQFF; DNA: TGCAGTGCTTACTTGAGCGGGAGGGCAATCGGGAATGAGCAGTTCTTC
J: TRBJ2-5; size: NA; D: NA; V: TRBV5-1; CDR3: CASSWGISYSQETQYF; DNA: TGCGCCAGCAGCTGGGGCATATCTTACTCTCAAGAGACCCAGTACTTC
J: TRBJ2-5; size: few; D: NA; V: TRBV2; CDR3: CASRGIGEGEYNEQLF; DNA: TGTGCCAGCAGAGGGATCGGGGAGGGGGAATACAATGAGCAGCTCTTC
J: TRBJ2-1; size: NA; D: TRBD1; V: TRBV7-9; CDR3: CASSTRDRGEQFF; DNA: TGTGCCAGCAGCACCCGGGACAGGGGTGAGCAGTTCTTC
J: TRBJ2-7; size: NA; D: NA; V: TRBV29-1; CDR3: CSVLVENYEQYF; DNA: TGCAGCGTTTTGGTAGAGAACTACGAGCAGTACTTC
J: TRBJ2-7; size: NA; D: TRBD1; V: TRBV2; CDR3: CASIGTEIYEQYF; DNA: TGTGCCAGCATCGGGACAGAAATCTACGAGCAGTACTTC
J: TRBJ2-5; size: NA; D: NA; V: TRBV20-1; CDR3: CSARYLGQQETQYF; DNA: TGCAGTGCTAGATACTTAGGCCAACAAGAGACCCAGTACTTC
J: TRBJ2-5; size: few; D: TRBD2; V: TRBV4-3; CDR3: CASSRGTSGGRETQYF; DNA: TGCGCCAGCAGCCGCGGGACTAGCGGGGGTAGGGAGACCCAGTACTTC